Listed below are T cell receptor beta chains from one sample, sequenced in a study of T cell changes during pregnancy in multiple sclerosis. Clones were read by immunoSEQ multiplex PCR, and TCRdb kept only the in-frame ones, dropping some. The repertoire includes 25,000 to 35,000 clones, 90% of them detected once, and approximately 0.47% sits in the top ten. The source material was CD4+ T cells from peripheral blood mononuclear cells, sampled in the second trimester of pregnancy. These receptors all stem from a female donor in good health, enrolled as a control in a pregnancy study. Each CDR3 is given with its conserved first and last residue. The D gene is left open where the match is weak. The listing skips clone size in some rows; elsewhere it reads once, few, many or a size class.

j_gene,len,abundance,v_gene,d_gene,CDR3nt,CDR3aa
TRBJ1-1,14,.,TRBV19,TRBD1,TGTGCCAGTAGTTACAGGGGTGGGAACACTGAAGCTTTCTTT,CASSYRGGNTEAFF
TRBJ1-4,14,.,TRBV30,TRBD1,TGTGCCTGGAGGGGACAGGGGGCGGGTGAAAAACTGTTTTTT,CAWRGQGAGEKLFF
TRBJ2-3,13,.,TRBV7-2,.,TGTGCCAGCAGCGGGCCGTGGGCAGATACGCAGTATTTT,CASSGPWADTQYF
TRBJ1-1,14,once,TRBV9,.,TGTGCCAGCAGCGCCCAGCCGGGGTTGACTGAAGCTTTCTTT,CASSAQPGLTEAFF
TRBJ2-1,19,.,TRBV10-3,TRBD2,TGTGCCATCAGTGAGTCCGGGACTGACCCGACTAGCGGGTACAATGAGCAGTTCTTC,CAISESGTDPTSGYNEQFF
TRBJ2-6,15,.,TRBV5-6,.,TGTGCCAGCAGCTTGGGGGGGCATGGGGCCAACGTCCTGACTTTC,CASSLGGHGANVLTF
TRBJ1-1,12,.,TRBV7-2,.,TGTGCCAGCAGCAGACTAAGCACTGAAGCTTTCTTT,CASSRLSTEAFF
TRBJ2-2,16,.,TRBV6-5,TRBD1,TGTGCCAGCAGTTACTTTCCGGGACAGAAGGTCGGGGAGCTGTTTTTT,CASSYFPGQKVGELFF
TRBJ2-1,18,.,TRBV9,TRBD2,TGTGCCAGCAGCGTCACTAGCGGGGGGGTCAGCTCCTACAATGAGCAGTTCTTC,CASSVTSGGVSSYNEQFF
TRBJ1-1,16,.,TRBV19,TRBD1,TGTGCCAGTAGTCTGATGACAGGGGGCTTGAACACTGAAGCTTTCTTT,CASSLMTGGLNTEAFF
TRBJ2-1,16,.,TRBV5-1,TRBD2,TGCGCCAGCAGCTTGGGAGTAGCGGGGGGGCAGTATGAGCAGTTCTTC,CASSLGVAGGQYEQFF
TRBJ2-7,16,.,TRBV7-2,.,TGTGCCAGCAGCTTAGTCGGTCAGGCCAGCTCCTACGAGCAGTACTTC,CASSLVGQASSYEQYF
TRBJ1-4,16,once,TRBV5-8,.,TGTGCCAGCAGCCCGGGGACACTCGCAACTAATGAAAAACTGTTTTTT,CASSPGTLATNEKLFF
TRBJ2-7,14,.,TRBV6-5,.,TGTGCCAGCAGCCCGTTGAGGAGCTCCTACGAGCAGTACTTC,CASSPLRSSYEQYF
TRBJ1-6,14,.,TRBV25-1,TRBD1,TGTGCCAGCAGTGCTCCAGGGGGAAATTCACCCCTCCACTTT,CASSAPGGNSPLHF
TRBJ2-1,16,.,TRBV18,TRBD2,TGTGCCAGCTCACCACCGATCGCGGGAGGACCCAATGAGCAGTTCTTC,CASSPPIAGGPNEQFF
TRBJ2-3,15,.,TRBV27,TRBD2,TGTGCCAGCAGTATGCGGGGGGGCATCCCAGATACGCAGTATTTT,CASSMRGGIPDTQYF
TRBJ2-7,11,.,TRBV29-1,.,TGCAGCGCTGCAGGATCCTACGAGCAGTACTTC,CSAAGSYEQYF
TRBJ2-7,15,.,TRBV19,TRBD1,TGTGCCAGTAAGGGGGACAGTTCCGAGCCCCGGGAGCAGTACTTC,CASKGDSSEPREQYF
TRBJ1-1,13,.,TRBV4-1,.,TGCGCCAGCAGCCAAGCCGGTTGGGGGGGCGCTTTCTTT,CASSQAGWGGAFF
TRBJ1-1,13,once,TRBV21-1,.,TGTGCCAGCAGCAACCTGACTTTCCAAGAAGCTTTCTTT,CASSNLTFQEAFF
TRBJ2-1,16,.,TRBV4-1,TRBD2,TGCGCCAGCAGCCAAGGTACACTAGCGGGAGTCAATGAGCAGTTCTTC,CASSQGTLAGVNEQFF
TRBJ2-5,15,.,TRBV28,TRBD2,TGTGCCAGCAGTTTGACTACCCCGGGAGGGGAGACCCAGTACTTC,CASSLTTPGGETQYF
TRBJ1-1,12,once,TRBV30,.,TGTGCCTGGAGTACCTCCTCAGGAGGAGGTTTCTTT,CAWSTSSGGGFF
TRBJ2-7,9,.,TRBV19,.,TGTGCCAGTCTCTACGAGCAGTACTTC,CASLYEQYF
TRBJ1-2,13,.,TRBV19,.,TGTGCCAGTAGTATCCATGGCCAGATTGGCTACACCTTC,CASSIHGQIGYTF
TRBJ2-3,14,.,TRBV29-1,.,TGCAGCGTTGAACCGGGATTATCGGGCGATACGCAGTATTTT,CSVEPGLSGDTQYF
TRBJ1-2,13,.,TRBV30,.,TGTGCCTGGAGTTGGACAGAGAACTATGGCTACACCTTC,CAWSWTENYGYTF
TRBJ1-5,14,.,TRBV4-2,TRBD1,TGTGCCAGCAGCCAAGGACAGGGGAAGGATCCCCAGCATTTT,CASSQGQGKDPQHF
TRBJ1-5,13,.,TRBV30,TRBD1,TGTGCCTGGAGCGGACAGGGGAATCAGCCCCAGCATTTT,CAWSGQGNQPQHF
TRBJ1-6,13,.,TRBV15,TRBD1,TGTGCCACCCGACAGGGGGCTTCGTCACCCCTCCACTTT,CATRQGASSPLHF
TRBJ1-4,18,.,TRBV27,TRBD1,TGTGCCAGCAGTTTCTCCGGGACAGCAGCTTCCTCTTATGAAAAACTGTTTTTT,CASSFSGTAASSYEKLFF
TRBJ1-4,15,.,TRBV6-6,.,TGTGCCAGCAGTTCGTCCAGGGCAAATAATGAAAAACTGTTTTTT,CASSSSRANNEKLFF
TRBJ1-1,13,few,TRBV11-3,.,TGTGCCAGCAGCTTGCCAGGGGTGACTGAAGCTTTCTTT,CASSLPGVTEAFF
TRBJ2-1,15,.,TRBV19,TRBD2,TGTGCCAGTAGTCCGGGACTAGCGGTCTCGAATGAGCAGTTCTTC,CASSPGLAVSNEQFF
TRBJ2-3,13,.,TRBV5-1,.,TGCGCCAGCAGCTTGGCAGGGTCAGATACGCAGTATTTT,CASSLAGSDTQYF
TRBJ1-2,19,.,TRBV18,TRBD1,TGTGCCAGCTCACTACTGAGTCCCGGGACAGGGACGGAAGGATATGGCTACACCTTC,CASSLLSPGTGTEGYGYTF
TRBJ2-7,16,.,TRBV4-1,.,TGCGCCAGCAGCCCTCAGCGGCTAGTGAGCTCCTACGAGCAGTACTTC,CASSPQRLVSSYEQYF
TRBJ1-1,15,.,TRBV11-2,.,TGTGCCAGCAGCTTAGAGGTGCAGTCGAACACTGAAGCTTTCTTT,CASSLEVQSNTEAFF
TRBJ2-2,13,.,TRBV30,.,TGTGCCTGGAGTGTACGGGTGACCGGGGAGCTGTTTTTT,CAWSVRVTGELFF
TRBJ2-1,17,.,TRBV7-8,TRBD2,TGTGCCAGCAGGGGGCCCACACGGGGGGGAGAATACAGTGAGCAGTTCTTC,CASRGPTRGGEYSEQFF
TRBJ2-2,18,.,TRBV27,TRBD1,TGTGCCAGCAGTAATGGCGATCCGGGACAGAGATTCACCGGGGAGCTGTTTTTT,CASSNGDPGQRFTGELFF
TRBJ1-2,14,.,TRBV6-5,.,TGTGCCAGCAGTACTAATGACAGGAGCTATGGCTACACCTTC,CASSTNDRSYGYTF
TRBJ1-5,18,.,TRBV4-2,.,TGTGCCAGCAGCCTCCTCGGGGTCGGCACCCATAGCAATCAGCCCCAGCATTTT,CASSLLGVGTHSNQPQHF